The source of this TCR beta chain is a study of T cell responses to AZD1222 COVID-19 vaccine. Clones were sequenced by immunoSEQ multiplex PCR, and TCRdb holds only the in-frame ones, with some missing. Here the sample spans 95,000 to 150,000 clones, about nine tenths being singletons. CDR3 size: 14 residues. Germline V lookup: CDR1 PRHDT, CDR2 FYEKMQ (reference sequence). V lost 7 bases, J lost 4 bases, and 13 bases lay in between. This clone was recorded once. This chain uses TRBV13 with TRBJ2-2; D is uncertain. The sequences come from peripheral blood, collected on day 0 of AZD1222 vaccination. This receptor was taken from an adult in good health. The chain's CDR3 is CASISSPSTGELFF. CDR3 sequence (DNA): TGTGCCAGCATTAGTAGCCCTAGCACCGGGGAGCTGTTTTTT.